This TCR beta chain emerged from a study of blood T cell repertoires in COVID-19. Study-wide context: Some COVID-19 samples were acute and others convalescent; all came from the United States, Italy and Spain.

Looked up from germline, CDR1 is LGHNA and CDR2 is YNFKEQ. J gave up 2 bases and V 1 base, and 7 bases lay outside the gene matches. The CDR3 consists of 16 residues. Original handling: Cell counts per sample came from amplifying reference gene primers. Sequenced by immunoSEQ multiplex PCR; TCRdb stores in-frame clones only, minus some. V and J calls and clone size are those listed in that table; D and trimming were worked out from the DNA. The profile shows about 210,000 clones, about 88% of them singletons. This receptor was obtained from a woman aged 40 to 50 with acute or convalescent COVID-19. The specimen sequenced was peripheral blood. The V and J genes are TRBV4-2 and TRBJ1-1, with 7 bases identical to TRBD1. The CDR3 here is CASSQVNQGGNTEAFF. DNA of the CDR3: TGTGCCAGCAGCCAAGTGAATCAGGGGGGCAACACTGAAGCTTTCTTT.